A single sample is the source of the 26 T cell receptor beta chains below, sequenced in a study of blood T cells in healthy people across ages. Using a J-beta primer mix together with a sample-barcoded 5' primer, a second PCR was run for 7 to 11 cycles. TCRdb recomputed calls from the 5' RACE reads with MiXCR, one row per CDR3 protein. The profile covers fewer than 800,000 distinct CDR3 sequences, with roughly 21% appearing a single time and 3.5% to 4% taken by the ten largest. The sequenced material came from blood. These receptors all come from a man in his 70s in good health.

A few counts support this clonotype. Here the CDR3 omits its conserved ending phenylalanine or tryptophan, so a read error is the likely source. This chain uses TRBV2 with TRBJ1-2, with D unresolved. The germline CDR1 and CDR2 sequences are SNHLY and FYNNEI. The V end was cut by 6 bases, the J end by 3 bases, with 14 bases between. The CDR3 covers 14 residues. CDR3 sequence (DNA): TGTGCCAGCAGATTTACCGGGAATTACTATGGCTACACCCTC. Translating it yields CASRFTGNYYGYTL.

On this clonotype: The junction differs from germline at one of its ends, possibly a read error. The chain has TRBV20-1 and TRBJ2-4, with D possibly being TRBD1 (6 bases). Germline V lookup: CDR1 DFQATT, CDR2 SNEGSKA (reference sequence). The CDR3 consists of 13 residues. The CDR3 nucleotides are TGCAGTGCCCCCAGGAACAGGGCGAACATTCAGTGCTTC. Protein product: CSAPRNRANIQCF.

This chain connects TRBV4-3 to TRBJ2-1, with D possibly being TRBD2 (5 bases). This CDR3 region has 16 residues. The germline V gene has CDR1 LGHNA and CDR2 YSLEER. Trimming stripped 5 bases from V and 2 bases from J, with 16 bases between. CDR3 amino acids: CASSELREYPYNEQFF. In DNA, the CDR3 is TGCGCCAGCAGCGAATTGAGGGAGTACCCCTACAATGAGCAGTTCTTC.

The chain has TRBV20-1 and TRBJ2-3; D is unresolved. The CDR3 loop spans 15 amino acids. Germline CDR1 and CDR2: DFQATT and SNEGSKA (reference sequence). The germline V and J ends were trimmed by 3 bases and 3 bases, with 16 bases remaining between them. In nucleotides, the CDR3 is TGCAGTGCTAGGGCCGGGCTAGGCAAAACAGATACGCAGTATTTT. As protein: CSARAGLGKTDTQYF.

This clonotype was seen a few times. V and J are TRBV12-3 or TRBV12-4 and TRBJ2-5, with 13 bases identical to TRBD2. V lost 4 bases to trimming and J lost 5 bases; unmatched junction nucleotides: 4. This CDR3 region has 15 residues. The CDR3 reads CASSWTSGSYETQYF. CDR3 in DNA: TGTGCCAGCAGTTGGACTAGCGGGAGTTACGAGACCCAGTACTTC.

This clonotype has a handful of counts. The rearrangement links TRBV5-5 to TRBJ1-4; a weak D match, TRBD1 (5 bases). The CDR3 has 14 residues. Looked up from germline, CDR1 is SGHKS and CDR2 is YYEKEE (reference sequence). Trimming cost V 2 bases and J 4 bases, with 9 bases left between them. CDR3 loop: CASSFGAFNEKLFF. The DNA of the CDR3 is TGTGCCAGCAGCTTTGGGGCCTTTAATGAAAAACTGTTTTTT.

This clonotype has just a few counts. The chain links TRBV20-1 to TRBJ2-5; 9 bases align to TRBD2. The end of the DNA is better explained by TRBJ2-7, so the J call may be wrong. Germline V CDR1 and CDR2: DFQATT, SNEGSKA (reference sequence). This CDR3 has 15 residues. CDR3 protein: CSASQGGRVTHEQYF. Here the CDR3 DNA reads TGCAGTGCTAGTCAGGGCGGGAGGGTTACCCACGAGCAGTACTTC.

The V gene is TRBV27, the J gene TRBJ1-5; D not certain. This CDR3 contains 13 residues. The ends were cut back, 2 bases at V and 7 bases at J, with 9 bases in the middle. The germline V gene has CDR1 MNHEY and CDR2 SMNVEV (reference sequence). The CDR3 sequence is CASSLEVGQPQHF. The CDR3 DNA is TGTGCCAGCAGTTTAGAGGTGGGGCAGCCCCAGCATTTT.

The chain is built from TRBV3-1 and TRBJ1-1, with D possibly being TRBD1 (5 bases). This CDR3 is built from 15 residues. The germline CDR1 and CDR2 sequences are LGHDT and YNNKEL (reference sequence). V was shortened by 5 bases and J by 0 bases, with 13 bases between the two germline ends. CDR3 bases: TGTGCCAGCAGCAGTTTTCCGGGGCTGAACACTGAAGCTTTCTTT. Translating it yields CASSSFPGLNTEAFF.

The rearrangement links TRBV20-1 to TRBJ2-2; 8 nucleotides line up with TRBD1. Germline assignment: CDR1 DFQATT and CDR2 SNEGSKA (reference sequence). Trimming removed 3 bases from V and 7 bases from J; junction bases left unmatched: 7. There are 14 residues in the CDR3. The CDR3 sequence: CSARGQVFDGELFF. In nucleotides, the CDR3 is TGCAGTGCTAGGGGACAGGTTTTTGACGGGGAGCTGTTTTTT.

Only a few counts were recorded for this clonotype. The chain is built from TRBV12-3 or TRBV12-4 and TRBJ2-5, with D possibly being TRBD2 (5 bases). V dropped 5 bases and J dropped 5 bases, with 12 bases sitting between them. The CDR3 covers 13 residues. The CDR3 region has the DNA TGTGCCAGCAGTATCGGGGAATCGGAGACCCAGTACTTC. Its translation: CASSIGESETQYF.

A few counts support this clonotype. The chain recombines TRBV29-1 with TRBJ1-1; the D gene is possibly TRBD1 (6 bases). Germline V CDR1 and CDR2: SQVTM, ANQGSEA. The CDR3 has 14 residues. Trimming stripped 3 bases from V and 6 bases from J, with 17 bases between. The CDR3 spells CSVEGIGGIAEAFF. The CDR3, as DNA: TGCAGCGTTGAGGGGATAGGGGGGATCGCTGAAGCTTTCTTT.

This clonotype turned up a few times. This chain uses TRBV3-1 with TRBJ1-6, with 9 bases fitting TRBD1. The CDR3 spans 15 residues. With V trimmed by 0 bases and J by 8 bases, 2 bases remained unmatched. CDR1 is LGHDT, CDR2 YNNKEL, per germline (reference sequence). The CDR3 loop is CASSQDGDRDSPLHF. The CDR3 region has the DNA TGTGCCAGCAGCCAAGATGGGGACAGGGATTCACCCCTCCACTTT.

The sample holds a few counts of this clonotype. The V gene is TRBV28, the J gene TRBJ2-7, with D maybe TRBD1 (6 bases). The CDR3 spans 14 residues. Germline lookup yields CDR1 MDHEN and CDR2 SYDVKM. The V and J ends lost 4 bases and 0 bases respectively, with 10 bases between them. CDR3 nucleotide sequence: TGTGCCAGCAGTTATACGGACAGCTCCTACGAGCAGTACTTC. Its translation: CASSYTDSSYEQYF.

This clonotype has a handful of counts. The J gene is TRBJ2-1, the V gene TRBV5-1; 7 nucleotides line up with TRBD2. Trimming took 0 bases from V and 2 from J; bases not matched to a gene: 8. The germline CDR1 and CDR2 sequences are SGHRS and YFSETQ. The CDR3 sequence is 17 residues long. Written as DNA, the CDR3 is TGCGCCAGCAGCTTGGAGCCAGCGGGAAACCCCTACAATGAGCAGTTCTTC. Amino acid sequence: CASSLEPAGNPYNEQFF.

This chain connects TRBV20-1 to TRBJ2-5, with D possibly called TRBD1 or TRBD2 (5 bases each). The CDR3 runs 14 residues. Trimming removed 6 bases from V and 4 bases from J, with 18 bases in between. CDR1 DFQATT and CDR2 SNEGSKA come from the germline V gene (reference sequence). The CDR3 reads CSALGRLGGETQYF. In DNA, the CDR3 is TGCAGTGCCTTAGGGCGTCTTGGGGGAGAGACCCAGTACTTC.

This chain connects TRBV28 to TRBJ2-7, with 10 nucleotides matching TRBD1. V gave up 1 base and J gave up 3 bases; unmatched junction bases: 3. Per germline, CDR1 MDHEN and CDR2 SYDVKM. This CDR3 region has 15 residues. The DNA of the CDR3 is TGTGCCAGCAGTTTATCGGACAGGGGGAGCTACGAGCAGTACTTC. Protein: CASSLSDRGSYEQYF.

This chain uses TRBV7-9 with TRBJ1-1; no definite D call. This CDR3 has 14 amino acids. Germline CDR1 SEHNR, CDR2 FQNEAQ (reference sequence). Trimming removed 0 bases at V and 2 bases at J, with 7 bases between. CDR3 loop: CASSLAAPNTEAFF. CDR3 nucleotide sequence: TGTGCCAGCAGCTTAGCGGCACCAAACACTGAAGCTTTCTTT.

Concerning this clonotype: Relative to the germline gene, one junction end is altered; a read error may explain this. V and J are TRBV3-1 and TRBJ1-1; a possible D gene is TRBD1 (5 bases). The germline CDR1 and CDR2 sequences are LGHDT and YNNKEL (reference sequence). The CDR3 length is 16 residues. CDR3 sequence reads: CACSQVRLQASTEAFF. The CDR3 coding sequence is TGTGCCTGCAGCCAAGTTCGATTACAGGCCTCCACTGAAGCTTTCTTT.

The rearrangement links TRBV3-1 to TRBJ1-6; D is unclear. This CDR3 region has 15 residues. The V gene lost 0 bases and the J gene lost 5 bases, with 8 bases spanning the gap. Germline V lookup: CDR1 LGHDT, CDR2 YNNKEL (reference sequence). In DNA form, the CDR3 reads TGTGCCAGCAGCCAAGATTGGCGGAATAATTCACCCCTCCACTTT. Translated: CASSQDWRNNSPLHF.

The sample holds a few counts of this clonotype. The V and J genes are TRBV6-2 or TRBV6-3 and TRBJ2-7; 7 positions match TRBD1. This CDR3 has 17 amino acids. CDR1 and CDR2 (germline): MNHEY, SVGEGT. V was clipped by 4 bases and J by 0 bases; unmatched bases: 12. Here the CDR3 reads CASSFPINRGPSYEQYF. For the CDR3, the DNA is TGTGCCAGCAGTTTCCCAATCAACAGGGGCCCCTCCTACGAGCAGTACTTC.

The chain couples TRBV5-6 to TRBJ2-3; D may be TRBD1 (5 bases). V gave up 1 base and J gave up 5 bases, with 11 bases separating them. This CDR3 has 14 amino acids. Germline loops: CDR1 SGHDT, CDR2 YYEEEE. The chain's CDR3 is CASSLLGHQDTQYF. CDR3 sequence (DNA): TGTGCCAGCAGCTTGTTGGGGCATCAAGATACGCAGTATTTT.

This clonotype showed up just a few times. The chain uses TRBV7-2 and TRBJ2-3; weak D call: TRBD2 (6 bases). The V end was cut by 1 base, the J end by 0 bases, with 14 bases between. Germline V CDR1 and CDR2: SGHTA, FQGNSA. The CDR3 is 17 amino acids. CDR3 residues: CASSLGPAGLSTDTQYF. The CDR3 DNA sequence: TGTGCCAGCAGCTTAGGGCCAGCGGGTCTTAGCACAGATACGCAGTATTTT.

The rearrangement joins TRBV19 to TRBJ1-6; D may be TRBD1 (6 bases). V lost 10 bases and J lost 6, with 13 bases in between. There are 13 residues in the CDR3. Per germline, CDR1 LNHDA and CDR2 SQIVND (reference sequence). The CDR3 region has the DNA TGTGCCACAACAGGGTCCCTTAATTCACCCCTCCACTTT. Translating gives CATTGSLNSPLHF.

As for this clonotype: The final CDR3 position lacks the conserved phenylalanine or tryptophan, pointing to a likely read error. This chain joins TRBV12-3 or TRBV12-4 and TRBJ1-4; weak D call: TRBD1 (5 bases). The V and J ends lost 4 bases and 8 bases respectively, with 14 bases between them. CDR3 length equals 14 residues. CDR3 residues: CASSSRAVEEKLFS. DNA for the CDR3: TGTGCCAGCAGTTCCAGGGCGGTGGAAGAAAAACTGTTTTCT.

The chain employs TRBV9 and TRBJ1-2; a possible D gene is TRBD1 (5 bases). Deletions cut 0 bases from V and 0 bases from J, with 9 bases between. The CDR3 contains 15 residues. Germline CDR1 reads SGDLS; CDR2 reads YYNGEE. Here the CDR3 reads CASSVGGAANYGYTF. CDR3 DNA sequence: TGTGCCAGCAGCGTAGGAGGGGCCGCTAACTATGGCTACACCTTC.